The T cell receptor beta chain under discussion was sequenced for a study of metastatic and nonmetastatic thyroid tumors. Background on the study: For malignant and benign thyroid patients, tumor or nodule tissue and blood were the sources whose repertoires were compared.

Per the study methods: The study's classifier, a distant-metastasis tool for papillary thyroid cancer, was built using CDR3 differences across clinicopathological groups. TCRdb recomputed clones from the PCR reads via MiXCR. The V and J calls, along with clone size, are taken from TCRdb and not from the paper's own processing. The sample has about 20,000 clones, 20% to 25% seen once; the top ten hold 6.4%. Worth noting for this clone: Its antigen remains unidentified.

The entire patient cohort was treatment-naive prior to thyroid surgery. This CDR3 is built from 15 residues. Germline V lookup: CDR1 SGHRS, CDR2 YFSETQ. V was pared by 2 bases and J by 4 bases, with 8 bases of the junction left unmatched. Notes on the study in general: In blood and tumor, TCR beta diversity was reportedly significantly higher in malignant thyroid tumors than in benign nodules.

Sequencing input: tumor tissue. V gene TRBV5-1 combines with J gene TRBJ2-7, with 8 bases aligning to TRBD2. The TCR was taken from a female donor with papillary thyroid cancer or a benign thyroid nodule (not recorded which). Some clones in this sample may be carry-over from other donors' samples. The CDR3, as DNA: TGCGCCAGCAGCTTCCCGGGACTAGGCGTTTACGAGCAGTACTTC. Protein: CASSFPGLGVYEQYF.